This passage covers 21 T cell receptor beta chains from one sample sequenced in a study of T-cell memory formation after mild COVID-19. TCRdb re-derived calls from the 5' RACE reads in MiXCR, one entry per CDR3 protein. The sample comprises around 530,000 distinct CDR3 sequences, about 20% of which are singletons, and approximately 8.4% rests with the top ten. The material sequenced was PBMCs or a T cell subset sorted from them (not recorded which). Receptor source: an adult woman who had mild COVID-19 (a few samples of this study predate the infection). Cell type and time point are not known.

This sequence joins TRBV7-6 and TRBJ1-6, with unresolved D. This CDR3 is 12 amino acids long. V lost 4 bases, J lost 8 bases, and 6 bases lay in between. From germline, CDR1 is SGHVS and CDR2 FNYEAQ. The CDR3, as DNA: TGTGCCAGCAGCTCTACAGATTCACCCCTCCACTTT. Its translation is CASSSTDSPLHF.

The V call is TRBV28, the J call TRBJ1-1; weak D call: TRBD1 (6 bases). The CDR3 runs 14 residues. Germline-derived CDR1 and CDR2 are MDHEN and SYDVKM. Trimming removed 8 bases from V and 0 bases from J, with 13 bases in between. CDR3 sequence: CASRSGGLNTEAFF. CDR3 coding DNA: TGTGCCAGCCGATCCGGGGGCTTGAACACTGAAGCTTTCTTT.

The V and J genes are TRBV7-2 and TRBJ2-5, with D possibly being TRBD2 (7 bases). This CDR3 spans 17 amino acids. Germline V lookup: CDR1 SGHTA, CDR2 FQGNSA. Trimming shortened V by 1 base and J by 3 bases, and 18 bases separated the two germline ends. CDR3 protein: CASSLGVGPGGEETQYF. CDR3 DNA sequence: TGTGCCAGCAGCTTAGGTGTAGGGCCGGGGGGCGAAGAGACCCAGTACTTC.

The chain couples TRBV11-2 to TRBJ2-5; D gene unclear. Germline CDR1 reads SGHAT; CDR2 reads FQNNGV. Trimming shortened V by 4 bases and J by 7 bases, and 16 bases separated the two germline ends. This CDR3 region has 14 residues. For the CDR3, the DNA is TGTGCCAGCAGCTCCATACGGGCCCTCAGGACCCAGTACTTC. Its protein product is CASSSIRALRTQYF.

In its sample, this clonotype was seen many times. This chain's CDR3 is CASSSPAGTSENNEQFF. CDR3 in DNA: TGTGCCAGCAGCTCACCAGCCGGGACTAGCGAAAACAATGAGCAGTTCTTC. The chain employs TRBV12-1 and TRBJ2-1; the D segment call TRBD2 is taken from the table without a DNA check. TRBV12-1 is assigned pseudogene status. The CDR3 is 17 amino acids.

Here the CDR3 reads CASSLSDSNTGELFF. CDR3 in DNA: TGTGCCAGCTCACTGAGCGACAGTAACACCGGGGAGCTGTTTTTT. The V call is TRBV18, the J call TRBJ2-2; D might be TRBD1 (5 bases). The CDR3 is made up of 15 amino acids. CDR1 is KGHSH and CDR2 is LQKENI in the germline V gene. Trimming took 4 bases from V and 2 from J, leaving 11 bases between them.

This sequence joins TRBV7-9 and TRBJ2-5; 8 bases are a match to TRBD1. Germline V gene data show CDR1 as SEHNR and CDR2 as FQNEAQ (reference sequence). The CDR3 is 14 amino acids. V trimming: 4 bases; J trimming: 4 bases; junction bases outside the gene matches: 5. CDR3 sequence reads: CASSYATGGETQYF. Here the CDR3 DNA reads TGTGCCAGCAGCTACGCTACAGGGGGAGAGACCCAGTACTTC.

The rearrangement joins TRBV20-1 to TRBJ2-7; TRBD1 matches at 11 bases. J was trimmed by 2 bases and V by 5 bases; bases with no gene match: 2. The CDR3 contains 13 residues. Germline assignment: CDR1 DFQATT and CDR2 SNEGSKA (reference sequence). CDR3 coding DNA: TGCAGTGCTGGGACAGGGGGTACCTACGAGCAGTACTTC. Its translation: CSAGTGGTYEQYF.

This sequence joins TRBV6-1 and TRBJ2-1; 10 bases are shared with TRBD1. The CDR3 has 14 amino acids. Germline CDR1 MNHNS, CDR2 SASEGT. After removal of 10 bases from V and 5 bases from J, the junction contained 8 bases not matched to a gene. The CDR3 is CATLRDRGNNEQFF. The CDR3 DNA sequence: TGTGCCACCCTCCGGGACAGGGGCAACAATGAGCAGTTCTTC.

This clonotype was detected only a few times. The J gene is TRBJ2-7, the V gene TRBV5-1, with 7 bases matching TRBD1. Germline CDR1 reads SGHRS; CDR2 reads YFSETQ. V gave up 4 bases and J gave up 4 bases; unmatched junction bases: 11. The CDR3 sequence is 15 residues long. This chain's CDR3 is CASSLTTGTDYEQYF. CDR3 sequence (DNA): TGCGCCAGCAGCCTAACAACCGGGACAGATTACGAGCAGTACTTC.

J is TRBJ2-7 and V is TRBV24-1; TRBD1 might be the D (5 bases). The CDR3 runs 15 residues. CDR1 and CDR2 from the germline V gene are KGHDR and SFDVKD. V was clipped by 4 bases and J by 2 bases, with 14 bases between them. The CDR3 sequence is CATSDSRQPPYEQYF. The CDR3 DNA follows: TGTGCCACCAGTGACTCTCGACAGCCTCCCTACGAGCAGTACTTC.

The chain uses TRBV30 and TRBJ1-3; 7 bases are a match to TRBD1. The J segment lost 0 bases and the V segment lost 5 bases, leaving 10 bases of the junction unmatched. The CDR3 covers 16 residues. Per the germline V gene, CDR1 is GTSNPN and CDR2 is SVGIG (reference sequence). Here the CDR3 DNA reads TGTGCCTGGGCTGCGGACAGGCCGTCCTCTGGAAACACCATATATTTT. Its translation is CAWAADRPSSGNTIYF.

This clonotype has just a few counts. The CDR3 protein is CASSDGGVSLQEQYF. In DNA form, the CDR3 reads TGTGCCAGCTCGGACGGGGGGGTTTCACTTCAAGAGCAGTACTTC. The chain uses TRBV18 and TRBJ2-7; 8 nucleotides agree with TRBD2. Germline-derived CDR1 and CDR2 are KGHSH and LQKENI. J was trimmed by 7 bases and V by 6 bases; bases with no gene match: 14. The CDR3 spans 15 residues.

This rearrangement joins TRBV9 to TRBJ1-2; 7 bases are shared with TRBD1. The CDR3 sequence is 14 residues long. V dropped 3 bases and J dropped 1; count of bases not matched to a gene: 3. CDR1 and CDR2 from the germline V gene are SGDLS and YYNGEE. The CDR3 sequence: CASSGGQYNYGYTF. CDR3 DNA: TGTGCCAGCAGCGGGGGACAGTATAACTATGGCTACACCTTC.

In this sample, this clonotype turned up a few times. This chain connects TRBV12-3 or TRBV12-4 to TRBJ2-5, with 12 bases matching TRBD2. The CDR3 has 16 amino acids. Trimming removed 6 bases from V and 4 bases from J; junction bases left unmatched: 9. The CDR3 bases are TGTGCCAGCAGCACCGTCGGACTAGCGGGGATAGAGACCCAGTACTTC. Translating gives CASSTVGLAGIETQYF.

This clonotype was recorded a few times. The chain is built from TRBV7-8 and TRBJ2-7, with 9 bases lining up with TRBD1. Trimming at V came to 1 base and at J to 2 bases, leaving 9 bases not matched to a gene. Germline CDR1 reads SGHVS; CDR2 reads FQNEAQ. This CDR3 region has 17 residues. Here the CDR3 reads CASSLDRGPFSTYEQYF. The CDR3 DNA follows: TGTGCCAGCAGCTTAGACAGGGGGCCATTTAGTACCTACGAGCAGTACTTC.

The chain couples TRBV27 to TRBJ1-1; D gene unclear. CDR3 length: 13 residues. Per germline, CDR1 MNHEY and CDR2 SMNVEV (reference sequence). V dropped 7 bases and J dropped 4 bases, with 13 bases sitting between them. The CDR3 sequence: CASIAGGGTEAFF. Written as DNA, the CDR3 is TGTGCCAGCATAGCGGGTGGTGGCACTGAAGCTTTCTTT.

The V call is TRBV5-4, the J call TRBJ1-5; D is unclear. The CDR3 loop spans 10 amino acids. Germline V lookup: CDR1 SGHNT, CDR2 YYREEE (reference sequence). Trimming cost V 9 bases and J 3 bases, with 4 bases left between them. The CDR3 nucleotides are TGTGCCACCTACAATCAGCCCCAGCATTTT. This encodes CATYNQPQHF.

This clonotype was counted between two and nine times. This chain links TRBV4-2 with TRBJ1-6, with unresolved D. The CDR3 contains 13 residues. Trimming took off 0 bases at V and 9 bases at J, with 6 bases between the two ends. Germline V gene sequence: CDR1 LGHNA, CDR2 YNFKEQ. The DNA for the CDR3 is TGTGCCAGCAGCCAAGAGGAAGTTTCACCCCTCCACTTT. It is translated as CASSQEEVSPLHF.

This chain connects TRBV7-6 to TRBJ2-4; 14 bases line up with TRBD2. The CDR3 runs to 17 residues. CDR1 is SGHVS, CDR2 FNYEAQ, per germline. V was pared by 5 bases and J by 0 bases, with 3 bases of the junction left unmatched. The CDR3 region is CASSPGLAGVAKNIQYF. The CDR3 bases are TGTGCCAGCAGCCCGGGACTAGCGGGGGTAGCCAAAAACATTCAGTACTTC.

A few counts support this clonotype. V is TRBV7-9 and J is TRBJ2-7; D is possibly TRBD1 (6 bases). V was trimmed by 4 bases and J by 1 base, leaving 29 bases between them. The CDR3 runs to 20 residues. Germline loops: CDR1 SEHNR, CDR2 FQNEAQ (reference sequence). The CDR3 here is CASSSPRTETQGGTSYEQYF. The CDR3 bases are TGTGCCAGCAGCTCCCCCCGTACCGAAACACAGGGTGGTACGTCCTACGAGCAGTACTTC.